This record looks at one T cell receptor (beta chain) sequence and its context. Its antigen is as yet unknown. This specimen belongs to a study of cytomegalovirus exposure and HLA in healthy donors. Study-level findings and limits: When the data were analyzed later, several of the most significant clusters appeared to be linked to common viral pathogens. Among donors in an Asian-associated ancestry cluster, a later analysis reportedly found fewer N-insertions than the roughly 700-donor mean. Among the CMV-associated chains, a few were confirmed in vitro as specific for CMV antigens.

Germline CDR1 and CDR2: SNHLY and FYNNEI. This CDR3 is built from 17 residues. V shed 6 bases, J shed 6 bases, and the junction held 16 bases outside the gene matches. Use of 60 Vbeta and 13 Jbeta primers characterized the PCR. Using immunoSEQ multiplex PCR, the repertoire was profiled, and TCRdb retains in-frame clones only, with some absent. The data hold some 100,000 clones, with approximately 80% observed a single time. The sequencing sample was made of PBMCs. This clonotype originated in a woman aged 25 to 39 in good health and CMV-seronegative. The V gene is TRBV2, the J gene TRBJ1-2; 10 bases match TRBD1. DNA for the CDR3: TGTGCCAGCAGCGATATATTAGGGGACAGGGGTAAAAATGGCTACACCTTC. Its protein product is CASSDILGDRGKNGYTF. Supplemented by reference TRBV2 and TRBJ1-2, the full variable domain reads EPEVTQTPSHQVTQMGQEVILRCVPISNHLYFYWYRQILGQKVEFLVSFYNNEISEKSEIFDDQFSVERPDGSNFTLKIRSTKLEDSAMYFCASSDILGDRGKNGYTFGSGTRLTVV.